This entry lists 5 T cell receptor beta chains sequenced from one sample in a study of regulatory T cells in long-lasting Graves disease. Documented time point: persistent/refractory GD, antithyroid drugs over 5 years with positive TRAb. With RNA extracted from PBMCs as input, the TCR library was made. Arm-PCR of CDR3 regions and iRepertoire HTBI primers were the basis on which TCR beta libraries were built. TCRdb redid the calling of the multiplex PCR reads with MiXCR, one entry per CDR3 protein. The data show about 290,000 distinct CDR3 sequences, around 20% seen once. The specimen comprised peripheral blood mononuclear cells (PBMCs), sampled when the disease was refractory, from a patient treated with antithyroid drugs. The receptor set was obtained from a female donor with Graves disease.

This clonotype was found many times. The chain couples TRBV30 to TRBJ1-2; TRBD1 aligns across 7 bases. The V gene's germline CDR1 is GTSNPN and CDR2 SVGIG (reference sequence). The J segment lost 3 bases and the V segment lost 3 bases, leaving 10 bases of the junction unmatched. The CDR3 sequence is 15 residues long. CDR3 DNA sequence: TGTGCCTGGAGCAGGGGAGAGGGGGCTTACTATGGCTACACCTTC. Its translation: CAWSRGEGAYYGYTF.

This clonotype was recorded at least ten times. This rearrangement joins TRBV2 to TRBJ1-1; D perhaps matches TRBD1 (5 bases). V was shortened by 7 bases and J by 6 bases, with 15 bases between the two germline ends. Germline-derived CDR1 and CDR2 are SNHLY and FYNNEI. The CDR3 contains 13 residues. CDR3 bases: TGTGCCAGCATTAGGGGAATGGGCTCTGAAGCTTTCTTT. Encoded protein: CASIRGMGSEAFF.

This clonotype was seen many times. CDR3: CASSLWGQGAYQETQYF. The CDR3, as DNA: TGTGCCAGCAGTTTGTGGGGACAGGGGGCATACCAAGAGACCCAGTACTTC. The chain links TRBV12-3 or TRBV12-4 to TRBJ2-5; 12 bases map to TRBD1. The CDR3 runs to 17 residues. The V and J ends lost 3 bases and 0 bases, in that order; junction bases with no gene match: 5.

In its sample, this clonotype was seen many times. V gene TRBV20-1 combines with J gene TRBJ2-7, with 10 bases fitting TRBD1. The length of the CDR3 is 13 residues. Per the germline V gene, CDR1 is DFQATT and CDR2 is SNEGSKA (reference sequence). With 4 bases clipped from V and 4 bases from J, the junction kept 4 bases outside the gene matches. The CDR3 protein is CSAIGTGEYEQYF. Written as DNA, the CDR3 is TGCAGTGCTATAGGGACAGGGGAGTACGAGCAGTACTTC.

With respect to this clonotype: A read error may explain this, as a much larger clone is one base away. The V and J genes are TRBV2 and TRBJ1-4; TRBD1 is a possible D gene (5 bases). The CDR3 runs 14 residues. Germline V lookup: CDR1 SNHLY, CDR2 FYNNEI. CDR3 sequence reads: CVSNDRGKYEKLFF. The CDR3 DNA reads TGTGTCAGCAACGACCGGGGCAAGTATGAAAAACTGTTTTTT.